This T cell receptor (beta chain) was sequenced in a study of blood T cells in healthy people across ages. Study-wide points: What prevented conclusive comparison of naive and antigen-experienced cells was that PBMCs were unsorted.

For the second PCR, which ran for about 7 to 11 cycles, a sample-barcoded 5' primer and a J-beta primer mix were used. TCRdb reprocessed the 5' RACE reads with MiXCR, giving one entry per CDR3 protein. The repertoire includes 800,000 or so distinct CDR3 sequences, roughly 25% of them detected once, and approximately 4% sits in the top ten. The CDR3 spans 16 residues. From germline, CDR1 is SGDLS and CDR2 YYNGEE. V dropped 0 bases and J dropped 6; count of bases not matched to a gene: 7. Concerning this clonotype: Its antigen is unidentified.

The same data also contributed to another study, on T cells of mothers and their children. That investigation notes: Per child, roughly 3 million TCR beta CDR3 reads were obtained, against over 9 million per mother.

The chain couples TRBV9 to TRBJ2-7; 12 bases are shared with TRBD2. The source material was blood. This TCR came from a boy between 5 and 17 years old in good health. CDR3 in amino acids: CASSVEASGRAIEQYF. CDR3 nucleotide sequence: TGTGCCAGCAGCGTAGAGGCTAGCGGGAGGGCTATCGAGCAGTACTTC.